This T cell receptor beta chain was captured by sequencing in a study of metastatic and nonmetastatic thyroid tumors. Thyroid surgery took place with no prior treatment in any patient. Under the authors' procedure: Researchers built a distant-metastasis classifier for papillary thyroid cancer that drew on CDR3 differences across clinicopathological groups. Using MiXCR, TCRdb reanalyzed the PCR reads. The V and J calls here are based on TCRdb, not the publication. The data hold around 38,000 clones, with approximately 28% observed a single time. CDR1 and CDR2 from the germline V gene are SGHRS and YFSETQ. The V gene lost 2 bases and the J gene lost 3 bases, with 11 bases spanning the gap. The CDR3 has 14 amino acids. This clone was counted a single time. What it recognizes is unknown. General study points: In blood and tumor, TCR beta diversity was reportedly significantly higher in malignant thyroid tumors than in benign nodules.

This sequence joins TRBV5-1 and TRBJ2-5; tentative D call: TRBD2 (6 bases). This TCR was recovered from a male donor with papillary thyroid cancer or a benign thyroid nodule (not recorded which). Some clones in this sample may be carry-over from other donors' samples. The sample comprised blood. DNA for the CDR3: TGCGCCAGCAGCTTCGAGCGGGTCGAAGAGACCCAGTACTTC. Encoded protein: CASSFERVEETQYF.